A single sample is the source of the 21 T cell receptor beta chains below, sequenced in a study of control samples from healthy donors and cancer patients. Method: immunoSEQ multiplex PCR; TCRdb's copy keeps in-frame clones and lacks some. The table shows about 120,000 clones, with just under 95% occurring only once. Material: blood. Source of these receptors: a man aged 25 to 40 in good health.

V gene TRBV4-1 combines with J gene TRBJ1-5; D unclear. The CDR3 covers 14 residues. CDR1 MGHRA and CDR2 YSYEKL come from the germline V gene. Between the trimmed V and J ends, which lost 4 bases and 5 bases, there was a span of 12 bases. This CDR3 reads CASSPSPGYQPQHF. For the CDR3, the DNA is TGCGCCAGCAGCCCCTCCCCCGGGTATCAGCCCCAGCATTTT.

V usage is TRBV28 and J usage is TRBJ1-4, with TRBD1 matching 12 bases. The V gene end was trimmed by 2 bases and the J gene end by 7 bases; junction bases not matched to a gene: 2. There are 15 residues in the CDR3. Germline lookup yields CDR1 MDHEN and CDR2 SYDVKM. For the CDR3, the DNA is TGTGCCAGCAGTTTAGGGACAGGGGGCTTTGAAAAACTGTTTTTT. Amino acid sequence: CASSLGTGGFEKLFF.

The rearrangement joins TRBV9 to TRBJ2-5; D is possibly TRBD1 (5 bases). Germline V gene lookup returns CDR1 SGDLS and CDR2 YYNGEE. The CDR3 is made up of 15 amino acids. The V and J ends lost 3 bases and 2 bases respectively, with 14 bases between them. CDR3 in amino acids: CASSDRIGAQETQYF. The CDR3 DNA sequence: TGTGCCAGCAGCGATCGGATAGGGGCGCAAGAGACCCAGTACTTC.

This sequence joins TRBV28 and TRBJ1-5; 7 bases align to TRBD1. V gave up 1 base and J gave up 4 bases; unmatched junction bases: 4. CDR3 size: 15 residues. Germline V gives CDR1 MDHEN, CDR2 SYDVKM. As DNA, the CDR3 is TGTGCCAGCAGTTTATCCCCGACAGGGAATCAGCCCCAGCATTTT. Its translation is CASSLSPTGNQPQHF. The whole variable domain, filled in from reference TRBV28 and TRBJ1-5, reads DVKVTQSSRYLVKRTGEKVFLECVQDMDHENMFWYRQDPGLGLRLIYFSYDVKMKEKGDIPEGYSVSREKKERFSLILESASTNQTSMYLCASSLSPTGNQPQHFGDGTRLSIL.

The chain is built from TRBV5-8 and TRBJ2-5; 9 bases match TRBD1. The CDR3 consists of 15 residues. V gave up 2 bases and J gave up 2 bases; unmatched junction bases: 4. In germline, CDR1 is SGHTS, CDR2 YDEGEE. CDR3 amino acids: CASSLGTGPQETQYF. In nucleotides, the CDR3 is TGTGCCAGCAGCTTAGGGACAGGGCCACAAGAGACCCAGTACTTC. Looking up the rest from reference TRBV5-8 and TRBJ2-5 gives the full variable domain: EAGVTQSPTHLIKTRGQQATLRCSPISGHTSVYWYQQALGLGLQFLLWYDEGEERNRGNFPPRFSGRQFPNYSSELNVNALELEDSALYLCASSLGTGPQETQYFGPGTRLLVL.

CDR3: CASSPDGPEAFF. The CDR3 DNA is TGTGCCAGCAGCCCTGATGGCCCGGAAGCTTTCTTT. The chain joins TRBV5-4 to TRBJ1-1; D remains unclear. Trimming removed 4 bases at V and 8 bases at J, with 12 bases between. CDR3 length equals 12 residues. Germline assignment: CDR1 SGHNT and CDR2 YYREEE (reference sequence).

This clone has only one observation. V and J are TRBV30 and TRBJ1-1, with TRBD1 as a possible D gene (5 bases). Per germline, CDR1 GTSNPN and CDR2 SVGIG (reference sequence). The V gene lost 1 base and the J gene lost 5 bases, with 20 bases spanning the gap. The CDR3 has 16 residues. The CDR3 DNA reads TGTGCCTGGAGTGCCGCGAACCAGGGTATATATACTGAAGCTTTCTTT. Protein: CAWSAANQGIYTEAFF.

The gene calls are TRBV7-6 and TRBJ2-1; TRBD2 matches at 9 bases. The CDR3 consists of 15 residues. CDR1 is SGHVS, CDR2 FNYEAQ, per germline. V lost 1 base to trimming and J lost 8 bases; unmatched junction nucleotides: 6. The DNA of the CDR3 is TGTGCCAGCAGCTTAGAGGCGGGGGGGCCCCATGAGCAGTTCTTC. Its translation: CASSLEAGGPHEQFF. Full variable domain (outside the CDR3, taken from reference TRBV7-6 and TRBJ2-1): GAGVSQSPRYKVTKRGQDVALRCDPISGHVSLYWYRQALGQGPEFLTYFNYEAQQDKSGLPNDRFSAERPEGSISTLTIQRTEQRDSAMYRCASSLEAGGPHEQFFGPGTRLTVL.

The V gene is TRBV5-1, the J gene TRBJ2-1; possibly TRBD1 for D (6 bases). The CDR3 has 15 amino acids. The V gene lost 4 bases and the J gene lost 4 bases, with 15 bases spanning the gap. CDR1 is SGHRS, CDR2 YFSETQ, per germline. CDR3 sequence reads: CASSTSGTQYNEQFF. The DNA of the CDR3 is TGCGCCAGCAGCACCTCCGGGACACAATACAATGAGCAGTTCTTC.

The chain carries TRBV28 and TRBJ1-2, with D possibly TRBD1 on 5 matching bases. The germline CDR1 and CDR2 sequences are MDHEN and SYDVKM. The CDR3 spans 12 residues. V was pared by 8 bases and J by 4 bases, with 11 bases between. CDR3 sequence (DNA): TGTGCCAGCGGGACCGGAGCCTATGGCTACACCTTC. This codes for CASGTGAYGYTF.

The rearrangement uses TRBV6-2 or TRBV6-3 and TRBJ2-7; maybe TRBD1 (6 bases). CDR3 length: 15 amino acids. Between the trimmed V and J ends, which lost 0 bases and 3 bases, there was a span of 12 bases. CDR1 is MNHEY, CDR2 SVGEGT, per germline. CDR3 region: CASSYSGTQGYEQYF. The CDR3 DNA reads as TGTGCCAGCAGTTACTCGGGAACACAGGGCTACGAGCAGTACTTC.

V gene TRBV6-5 combines with J gene TRBJ2-1; D remains unclear. The V end lost 1 base, the J end lost 1 base, and 8 bases lay between the germline ends. The germline CDR1 and CDR2 sequences are MNHEY and SVGAGI. The CDR3 is 15 amino acids. As DNA, the CDR3 is TGTGCCAGCAGTTACTACGACCGGTCCTACAATGAGCAGTTCTTC. It specifies CASSYYDRSYNEQFF.

The J gene is TRBJ1-6, the V gene TRBV5-1; D perhaps matches TRBD1 (5 bases). Trimming cost V 4 bases and J 6 bases, with 14 bases left between them. The CDR3 is 15 amino acids. Looked up from germline, CDR1 is SGHRS and CDR2 is YFSETQ. The CDR3 nucleotides read TGCGCCAGCAGCCTCCCGGGGGGGGGTAATTCACCCCTCCACTTT. Protein product: CASSLPGGGNSPLHF.

The chain has TRBV27 and TRBJ2-5; D may be TRBD1 or TRBD2 (5 bases each). The last part of the DNA fits TRBJ2-7 better; the J call may be wrong. This CDR3 has 14 amino acids. The germline CDR1 and CDR2 sequences are MNHEY and SMNVEV (reference sequence). CDR3 sequence (DNA): TGTGCCAGCAGTTCCCGGGACGGGACCTACGAGCAGTACTTC. Translating it yields CASSSRDGTYEQYF.

V is TRBV12-3 or TRBV12-4 and J is TRBJ2-1; TRBD1 aligns across 7 bases. With V trimmed by 4 bases and J by 8 bases, 5 bases remained unmatched. The CDR3 extends over 13 amino acids. In DNA form, the CDR3 reads TGTGCCAGCAGTTGGCAGGGGGTCGATGAGCAGTTCTTC. Its translation is CASSWQGVDEQFF.

As concerns this clone: The same CDR3 is also encoded by other DNA sequences in this sample. The chain carries TRBV5-1 and TRBJ2-7, with D perhaps matching TRBD1 or TRBD2 (7 bases each). The V end was cut by 0 bases, the J end by 4 bases, with 17 bases between. The CDR3 has 16 residues. The germline V gene has CDR1 SGHRS and CDR2 YFSETQ. The CDR3 loop is CASSLASGGGNYEQYF. CDR3 DNA: TGCGCCAGCAGCTTGGCCTCAGGGGGGGGGAATTACGAGCAGTACTTC. The whole variable domain, remainder taken from reference TRBV5-1 and TRBJ2-7, is KAGVTQTPRYLIKTRGQQVTLSCSPISGHRSVSWYQQTPGQGLQFLFEYFSETQRNKGNFPGRFSGRQFSNSRSEMNVSTLELGDSALYLCASSLASGGGNYEQYFGPGTRLTVT.

The rearrangement uses TRBV3-1 (or the pseudogene TRBV3-2) and TRBJ1-6; D is undetermined. In germline, CDR1 is LGHDT, CDR2 YNNKEL (reference sequence). The V and J ends lost 5 bases and 12 bases respectively, with 11 bases between them. The CDR3 consists of 12 residues. The CDR3 protein is CASSGLGEPLHF. The CDR3 bases are TGTGCCAGCAGCGGACTCGGGGAACCCCTCCACTTT.

The chain couples TRBV4-1 to TRBJ2-2; 16 bases fit TRBD2. The CDR3 totals 17 residues. The germline V gene encodes CDR1 MGHRA and CDR2 YSYEKL. With V trimmed by 5 bases and J by 6 bases, 6 bases remained unmatched. The CDR3 protein is CASSKGLAGGPAGELFF. DNA of the CDR3: TGCGCCAGCAGCAAGGGACTAGCGGGGGGGCCGGCCGGGGAGCTGTTTTTT.

The chain carries TRBV9 and TRBJ2-3; TRBD2 agrees at 9 bases. The CDR3 is 18 residues long. Germline trimming cut 3 bases from V and 5 bases from J; bases unmatched to any gene: 16. CDR1 is SGDLS, CDR2 YYNGEE, per germline. CDR3 bases: TGTGCCAGCAGCGAGAGGCCCTATAGCGGGGGTGGGAGAGATACGCAGTATTTT. This gives the protein CASSERPYSGGGRDTQYF.

The CDR3 reads CASSYGWTAQNTEAFF. The CDR3, as DNA: TGTGCCAGCAGTTACGGCTGGACAGCACAGAACACTGAAGCTTTCTTT. V gene TRBV6-5 combines with J gene TRBJ1-1; the D gene is possibly TRBD1 (6 bases). Germline loops: CDR1 MNHEY, CDR2 SVGAGI. There are 16 residues in the CDR3. Trimming left V 2 bases short and J 1 base short, with 14 bases between.

The J gene is TRBJ2-1, the V gene TRBV24-1, with TRBD2 matching over 15 bases. V shed 7 bases and J 7 bases; nucleotides not matched to a gene: 4. Germline V lookup: CDR1 KGHDR, CDR2 SFDVKD. This CDR3 has 15 residues. The CDR3 DNA follows: TGTGCCACCAGCGAGGGACTAGCGGGGGGAAATGAGCAGTTCTTC. This translates into CATSEGLAGGNEQFF.